The subject of this entry is one T cell receptor (beta chain). The antigen is unknown. Trimming removed 1 base from V and 4 bases from J, with 8 bases in between. This CDR3 spans 14 amino acids. Germline values: CDR1 SEHNR, CDR2 FQNEAQ (reference sequence). Assay: immunoSEQ multiplex PCR; the TCRdb copy retains only in-frame clones and omits some. Among around 53,000 clones listed, about 83% were seen once. This sample was taken from a study of lymphopenia after photon versus proton radiotherapy. Study conclusions and caveats: Post-nadir TCR diversity decline inversely tracked overall survival among those who died.

The specimen was peripheral blood, collected from a patient treated with photon-based radiotherapy. The rearrangement uses TRBV7-9 and TRBJ1-5, with no clear D. This receptor was obtained from a man between 45 and 60 years old with gastric cancer. The CDR3 DNA sequence: TGTGCCAGCAGCTTAGGGACCGCGAATCAGCCCCAGCATTTT. It translates to CASSLGTANQPQHF.